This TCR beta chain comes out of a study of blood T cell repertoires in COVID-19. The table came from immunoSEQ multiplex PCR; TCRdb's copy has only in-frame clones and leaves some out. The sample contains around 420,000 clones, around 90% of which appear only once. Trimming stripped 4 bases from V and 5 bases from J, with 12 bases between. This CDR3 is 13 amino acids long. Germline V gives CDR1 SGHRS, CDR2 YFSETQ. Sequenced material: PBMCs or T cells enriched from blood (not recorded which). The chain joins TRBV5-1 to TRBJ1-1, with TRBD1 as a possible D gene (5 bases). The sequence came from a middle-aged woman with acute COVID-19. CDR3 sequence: CASSDYGGTEAFF. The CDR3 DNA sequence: TGCGCCAGCAGCGATTATGGGGGGACTGAAGCTTTCTTT.